This TCR beta chain was documented in a study of CD8+CD57+ T cells in acquired aplastic anemia. Whole-study context: Isolated CD4+ and CD8+ cells, once sorted, yielded DNA averaging around 3 ug.

CD8+CD57+ cell expansion, shown by flow cytometry, had occurred in the patients selected for sequencing. The V segment lost 6 bases and the J segment 2 bases; nucleotides outside the gene matches: 4. The CDR3 loop spans 16 amino acids. In germline, CDR1 is DFQATT, CDR2 SNEGSKA (reference sequence). Genomic DNA, the template, was used for profiling of the TCR beta VDJ and CDR3. Using its own MiXCR run on the reads, TCRdb lists one record per CDR3 protein. In the table there are about 170,000 distinct CDR3 sequences, around 48% of which are singletons. The rearrangement joins TRBV20-1 to TRBJ2-1; 16 nucleotides align to TRBD2. The sequence was obtained from a human donor with aplastic anemia. Material for sequencing was sorted CD4+, CD8+, or CD8+CD57+ T cells (not recorded which) from PBMCs. This CDR3 reads CSAGLAGGRPYNEQFF. CDR3 bases: TGCAGTGCGGGACTAGCGGGAGGGCGGCCCTACAATGAGCAGTTCTTC.